The clone carrying this T cell receptor beta chain was picked up a small number of times. The antigen remains unidentified. These data come from a study of early T cells in non-severe SARS-CoV-2 infection. In the study overall: With bulk RNA from unsorted whole blood as input, sequencing yielded unpaired chains. Whole-study results and caveats: Anti-spike CD8 responses were favored in VDJdb matching, and private and CD4 specificities were missed.

Unique molecular identifiers were attached to individual cDNA molecules. TCRdb called the 5' RACE reads again in MiXCR, with one record for every CDR3 protein. Seen here are approximately 70,000 distinct CDR3 sequences, roughly 12% observed once, and the top ten hold 15% to 17%. Trimming took 0 bases from V and 3 from J, leaving 9 bases between them. The CDR3 consists of 15 residues. Germline V CDR1 and CDR2: SGDLS, YYNGEE. This rearrangement joins TRBV9 to TRBJ2-2, with D uncertain. The sample was whole blood, taken at baseline. The receptor's source is an adult who was a healthcare worker with PCR-confirmed SARS-CoV-2 infection or an uninfected control (not recorded which). The donor label of this sample is uncertain. Here the CDR3 DNA reads TGTGCCAGCAGCGTAGATGGCCGGGACACCGGGGAGCTGTTTTTT. Translating gives CASSVDGRDTGELFF. Supplemented by reference TRBV9 and TRBJ2-2, the full variable domain reads DSGVTQTPKHLITATGQRVTLRCSPRSGDLSVYWYQQSLDQGLQFLIQYYNGEERAKGNILERFSAQQFPDLHSELNLSSLELGDSALYFCASSVDGRDTGELFFGEGSRLTVL.